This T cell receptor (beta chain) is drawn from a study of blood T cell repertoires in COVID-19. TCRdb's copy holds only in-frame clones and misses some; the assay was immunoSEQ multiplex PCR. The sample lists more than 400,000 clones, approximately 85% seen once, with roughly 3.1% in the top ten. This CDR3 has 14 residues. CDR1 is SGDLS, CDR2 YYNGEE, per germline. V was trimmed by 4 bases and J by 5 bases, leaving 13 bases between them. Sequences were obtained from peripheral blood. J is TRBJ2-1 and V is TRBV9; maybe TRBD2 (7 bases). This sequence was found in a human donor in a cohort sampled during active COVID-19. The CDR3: CASSSGGGHNEQFF. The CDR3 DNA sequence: TGTGCCAGCAGCAGTGGGGGGGGGCACAATGAGCAGTTCTTC. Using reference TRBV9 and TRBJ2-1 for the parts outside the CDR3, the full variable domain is DSGVTQTPKHLITATGQRVTLRCSPRSGDLSVYWYQQSLDQGLQFLIQYYNGEERAKGNILERFSAQQFPDLHSELNLSSLELGDSALYFCASSSGGGHNEQFFGPGTRLTVL.